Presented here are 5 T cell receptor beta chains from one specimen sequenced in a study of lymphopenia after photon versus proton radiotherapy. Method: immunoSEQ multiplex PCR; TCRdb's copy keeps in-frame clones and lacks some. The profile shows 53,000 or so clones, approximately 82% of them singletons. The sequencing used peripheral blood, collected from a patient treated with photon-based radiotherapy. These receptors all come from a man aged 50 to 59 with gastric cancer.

CDR3 region: CATQVDRGETQYF. Here the CDR3 DNA reads TGTGCCACCCAGGTTGACAGGGGAGAGACCCAGTACTTC. The J gene is TRBJ2-5, the V gene TRBV7-2; 8 nucleotides match TRBD1. The CDR3 runs 13 residues. V dropped 10 bases and J dropped 4; count of bases not matched to a gene: 8. In germline, CDR1 is SGHTA, CDR2 FQGNSA. Full variable domain (missing parts from reference TRBV7-2 and TRBJ2-5): GAGVSQSPSNKVTEKGKDVELRCDPISGHTALYWYRQSLGQGLEFLIYFQGNSAPDKSGLPSDRFSAERTGGSVSTLTIQRTQQEDSAVYLCATQVDRGETQYFGPGTRLLVL.

The CDR3: CASSEIQVTEAFF. The CDR3, as DNA: TGTGCCAGCAGTGAGATACAGGTTACTGAAGCTTTCTTT. The chain combines TRBV2 with TRBJ1-1; tentatively, D is TRBD1 (5 bases). Trimming took 3 bases from V and 5 from J, leaving 10 bases between them. Germline V lookup: CDR1 SNHLY, CDR2 FYNNEI. The CDR3 runs to 13 residues.

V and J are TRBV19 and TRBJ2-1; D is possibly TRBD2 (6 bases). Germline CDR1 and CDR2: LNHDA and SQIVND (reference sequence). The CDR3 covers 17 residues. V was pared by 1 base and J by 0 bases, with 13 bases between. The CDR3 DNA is TGTGCCAGTAGTATAGGCGGCGGGACCCTCTCCTACAATGAGCAGTTCTTC. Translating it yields CASSIGGGTLSYNEQFF.

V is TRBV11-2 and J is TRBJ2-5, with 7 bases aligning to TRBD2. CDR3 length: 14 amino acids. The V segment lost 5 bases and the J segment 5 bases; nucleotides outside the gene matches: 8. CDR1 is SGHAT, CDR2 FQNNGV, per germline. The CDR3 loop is CASSRSGMGETQYF. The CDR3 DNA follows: TGTGCCAGCAGCCGGAGCGGGATGGGGGAGACCCAGTACTTC.

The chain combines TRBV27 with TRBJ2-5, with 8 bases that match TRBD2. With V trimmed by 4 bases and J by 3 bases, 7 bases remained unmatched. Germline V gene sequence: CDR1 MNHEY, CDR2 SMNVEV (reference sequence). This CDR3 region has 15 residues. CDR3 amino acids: CASSSGTRWEETQYF. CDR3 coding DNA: TGTGCCAGCAGTTCCGGGACTAGGTGGGAAGAGACCCAGTACTTC.